The source of this T cell receptor (beta chain) is a study of T cells in narcolepsy. Overall study context: Patients with NT1 or NT2 and healthy control donors were enrolled. Findings and caveats of the study: Autoreactive clonotypes reportedly recurred in blood of same and different patients, not controls. Autoreactive clone sequences were missing from some blood memory CD4+ repertoires. Same-patient CSF and blood CD4+ T cell clonotypes included HCRT-specific and TRIB2-specific autoreactive ones.

Comment on this clone: Antigen specificity is unknown.

Using immunoSEQ multiplex PCR, the repertoire was profiled, and TCRdb retains in-frame clones only, with some absent. The table includes approximately 31,000 clones, 84% detected once. CDR3 size: 15 residues. The J segment lost 0 bases and the V segment lost 4 bases, leaving 3 bases of the junction unmatched. From germline, CDR1 is SGDLS and CDR2 YYNGEE. The sample was CD45RA- memory CD4+ T cells from PBMCs. The chain recombines TRBV9 with TRBJ2-2; 7 bases agree with TRBD1. The origin of this receptor is a human donor with narcolepsy. The CDR3 loop is CASSSQGANTGELFF. The CDR3 DNA is TGTGCCAGCAGCAGTCAGGGGGCGAACACCGGGGAGCTGTTTTTT.